This TCR beta chain was sequenced in a study of Tregs in tolerant kidney transplant recipients. Whole-study context: The nonmyeloablative bone marrow transplants came from related graft donors, with transient mixed chimerism. Study-wide results and limits: Few patients were studied, so findings need validation in larger groups. This study did not directly address biological reproducibility.

Clones were sequenced by immunoSEQ multiplex PCR, and TCRdb holds only the in-frame ones, with some missing. The sample lists some 64,000 clones, more than 95% occurring once. Before regulatory T cell sorting, thawed PBMCs rested overnight at 37°C in about 220 IU/ml IL-2. The germline V gene encodes CDR1 GTSNPN and CDR2 SVGIG (reference sequence). The CDR3 totals 13 residues. Trimming took off 1 base at V and 5 bases at J, with 11 bases between the two ends. A remark on this clone: The target antigen is unknown.

V and J are TRBV30 and TRBJ1-2; no clear D gene. This receptor was identified in a human donor who received a combined kidney and bone marrow transplant. The starting material was Tregs from blood, obtained before the transplant. In nucleotides, the CDR3 is TGTGCCTGGAGTGACCGAGGGCGGTATGGCTACACCTTC. Translating it yields CAWSDRGRYGYTF. Complete variable domain (other parts from reference TRBV30 and TRBJ1-2): SQTIHQWPATLVQPVGSPLSLECTVEGTSNPNLYWYRQAAGRGLQLLFYSVGIGQISSEVPQNLSASRPQDRQFILSSKKLLLSDSGFYLCAWSDRGRYGYTFGSGTRLTVV.